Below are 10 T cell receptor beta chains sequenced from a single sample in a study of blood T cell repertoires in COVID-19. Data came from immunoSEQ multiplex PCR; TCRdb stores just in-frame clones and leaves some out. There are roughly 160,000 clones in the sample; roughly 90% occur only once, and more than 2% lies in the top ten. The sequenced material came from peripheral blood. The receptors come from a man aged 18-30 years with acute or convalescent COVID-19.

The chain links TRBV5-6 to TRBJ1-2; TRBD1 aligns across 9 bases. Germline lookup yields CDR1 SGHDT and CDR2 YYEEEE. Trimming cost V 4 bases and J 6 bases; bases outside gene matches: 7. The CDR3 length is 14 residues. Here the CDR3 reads CASSQGTGLNGYTF. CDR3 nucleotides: TGTGCCAGCAGCCAGGGGACAGGGCTTAATGGCTACACCTTC.

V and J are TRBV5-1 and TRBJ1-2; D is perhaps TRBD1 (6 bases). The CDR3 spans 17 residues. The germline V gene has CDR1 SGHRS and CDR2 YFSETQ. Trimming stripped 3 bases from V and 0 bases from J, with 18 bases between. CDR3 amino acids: CASSSTGQKTSNYGYTF. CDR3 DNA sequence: TGCGCCAGCAGCTCGACAGGACAGAAAACTTCTAACTATGGCTACACCTTC.

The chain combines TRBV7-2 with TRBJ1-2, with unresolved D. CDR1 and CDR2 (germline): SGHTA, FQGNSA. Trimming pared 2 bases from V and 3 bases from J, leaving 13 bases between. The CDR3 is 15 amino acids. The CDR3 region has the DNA TGTGCCAGCAGCTTACTGCTGGGGAGTTACTATGGCTACACCTTC. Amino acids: CASSLLLGSYYGYTF.

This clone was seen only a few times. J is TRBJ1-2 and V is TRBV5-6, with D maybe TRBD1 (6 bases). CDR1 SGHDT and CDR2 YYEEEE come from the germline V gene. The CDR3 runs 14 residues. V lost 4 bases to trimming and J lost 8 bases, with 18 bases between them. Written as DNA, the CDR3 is TGTGCCAGCAGCCTCGGGGGGCTGGGCAAGGGCTACACCTTC. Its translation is CASSLGGLGKGYTF. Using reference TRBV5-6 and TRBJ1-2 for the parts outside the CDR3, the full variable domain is DAGVTQSPTHLIKTRGQQVTLRCSPKSGHDTVSWYQQALGQGPQFIFQYYEEEERQRGNFPDRFSGHQFPNYSSELNVNALLLGDSALYLCASSLGGLGKGYTFGSGTRLTVV.

CDR3 nucleotide sequence: TGCAGCGTTTCGGGGACAGGGTCCTTGAACACTGAAGCTTTCTTT. Amino acids: CSVSGTGSLNTEAFF. The rearrangement joins TRBV29-1 to TRBJ1-1; 9 nucleotides align to TRBD1. V lost 5 bases, J lost 0 bases, and 7 bases stayed unmatched. This CDR3 is 15 amino acids long. The germline CDR1 and CDR2 sequences are SQVTM and ANQGSEA.

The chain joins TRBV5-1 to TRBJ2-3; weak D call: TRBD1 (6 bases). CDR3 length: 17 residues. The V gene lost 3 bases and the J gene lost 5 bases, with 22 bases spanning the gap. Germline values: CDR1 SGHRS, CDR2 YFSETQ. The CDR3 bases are TGCGCCAGCAGCTCCGTAAGGCCAGGCCTAGGGGGAGATACGCAGTATTTT. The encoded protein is CASSSVRPGLGGDTQYF.

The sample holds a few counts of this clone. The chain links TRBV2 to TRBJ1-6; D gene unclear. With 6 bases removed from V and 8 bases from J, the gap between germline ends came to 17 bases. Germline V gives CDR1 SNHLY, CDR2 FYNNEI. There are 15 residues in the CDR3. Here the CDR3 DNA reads TGTGCCAGCAGCGCTTCGGGGTTGGATGATTCACCCCTCCACTTT. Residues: CASSASGLDDSPLHF. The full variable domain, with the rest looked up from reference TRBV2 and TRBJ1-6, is EPEVTQTPSHQVTQMGQEVILRCVPISNHLYFYWYRQILGQKVEFLVSFYNNEISEKSEIFDDQFSVERPDGSNFTLKIRSTKLEDSAMYFCASSASGLDDSPLHFGNGTRLTVT.

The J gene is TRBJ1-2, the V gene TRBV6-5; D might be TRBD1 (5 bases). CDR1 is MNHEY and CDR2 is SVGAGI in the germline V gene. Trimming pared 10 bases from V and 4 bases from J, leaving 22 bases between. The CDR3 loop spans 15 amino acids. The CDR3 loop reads CATGGRGSVSYGYTF. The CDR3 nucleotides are TGTGCCACCGGCGGTAGGGGTTCGGTTAGCTATGGCTACACCTTC.

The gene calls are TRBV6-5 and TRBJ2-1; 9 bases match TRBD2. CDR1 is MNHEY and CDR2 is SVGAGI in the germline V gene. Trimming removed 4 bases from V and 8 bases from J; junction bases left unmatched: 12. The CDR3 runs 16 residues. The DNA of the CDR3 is TGTGCCAGCAGTTGGAGCGGGGGGTTCCTATTCGATGAGCAGTTCTTC. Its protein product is CASSWSGGFLFDEQFF.

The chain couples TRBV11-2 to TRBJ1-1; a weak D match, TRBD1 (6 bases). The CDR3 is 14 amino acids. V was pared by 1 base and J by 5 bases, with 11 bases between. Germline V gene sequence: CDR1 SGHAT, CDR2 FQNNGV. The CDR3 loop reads CASSLVRTGTEAFF. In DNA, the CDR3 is TGTGCCAGCAGCTTAGTTCGAACAGGGACTGAAGCTTTCTTT.